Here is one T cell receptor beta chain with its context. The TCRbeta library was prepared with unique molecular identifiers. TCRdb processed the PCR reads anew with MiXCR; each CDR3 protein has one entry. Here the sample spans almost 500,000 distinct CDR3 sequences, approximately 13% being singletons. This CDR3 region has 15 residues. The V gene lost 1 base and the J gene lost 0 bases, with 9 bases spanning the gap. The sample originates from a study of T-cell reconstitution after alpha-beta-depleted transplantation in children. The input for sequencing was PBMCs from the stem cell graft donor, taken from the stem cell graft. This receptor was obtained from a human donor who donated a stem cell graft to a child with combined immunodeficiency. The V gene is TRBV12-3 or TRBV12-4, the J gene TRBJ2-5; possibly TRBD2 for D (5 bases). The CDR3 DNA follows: TGTGCCAGCAGTTTAGGCCCGGGGAACCAAGAGACCCAGTACTTC. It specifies CASSLGPGNQETQYF.